Sequencing of this TCR beta chain was carried out in a study of tumor-infiltrating lymphocytes in localized non-small cell lung cancer. Across the whole study: Several tumor histologies, both smoking statuses, and some post-neoadjuvant chemotherapy samples were included. Each patient gave resected tumor and non-adjacent uninvolved lung tissue.

Overall study results and limits: TCRbeta sequencing showed higher T cell infiltration in tumors than uninvolved lung. Each assay used a separate piece of the same tissue.

The germline V and J ends were trimmed by 6 bases and 11 bases, with 20 bases remaining between them. The CDR3 is made up of 13 amino acids. This clone occurred a few times. Its antigen is still unknown. This table comes from immunoSEQ multiplex PCR, and its TCRdb copy is limited to in-frame clones, with some not included. The table has roughly 12,000 clones, 65% to 85% seen once. This sequence joins TRBV5-3 and TRBJ1-1, with D perhaps matching TRBD1 (6 bases). TRBV5-3 is an ORF, and what it does is uncertain. This TCR derives from a human donor with non-small cell lung cancer. The sample taken for sequencing was uninvolved lung tissue not adjacent to the tumor. Here the CDR3 reads CARTDGGPRGAFF. DNA of the CDR3: TGTGCCAGAACTGATGGGGGGCCTCGTGGGGCTTTCTTT.